The rows below give T cell receptor beta chains drawn from one sample of a study of shared clonotypes between healthy human individuals. Measured with immunoSEQ multiplex PCR; TCRdb has only the in-frame clones, and not every one. The table has around 1,900,000 clones, approximately 92% seen once. The specimen was naive CD8+ T cells from PBMCs. The receptors here all came from a man aged 18 to 30 in good health. Some clones in this sample may be carry-over from other donors' samples. CDR3s include the opening cysteine and the closing phenylalanine or tryptophan. The order of the fields is V gene, J gene, D gene, clone size, CDR3 protein, CDR3 DNA. A D gene is named only where the DNA matches it firmly. Not every row has a clone size; where given, it reads once, few, many or a size class.

v_call: TRBV9; j_call: TRBJ2-3; d_call: TRBD2; clone_size: NA; cdr3_aa: CASSAVAGGLVQTDTQYF; cdr3_nt: TGTGCCAGCAGCGCGGTAGCCGGGGGACTAGTACAGACAGATACGCAGTATTTT
v_call: TRBV7-9; j_call: TRBJ2-1; d_call: NA; clone_size: NA; cdr3_aa: CASSLTGRHNEQFF; cdr3_nt: TGTGCCAGCAGCCTGACGGGACGTCACAATGAGCAGTTCTTC
v_call: TRBV7-9; j_call: TRBJ2-7; d_call: NA; clone_size: NA; cdr3_aa: CASSSTTATQQYF; cdr3_nt: TGTGCCAGCAGCAGTACCACCGCGACCCAGCAGTACTTC
v_call: TRBV6-4; j_call: TRBJ1-1; d_call: NA; clone_size: few; cdr3_aa: CASSDGSAEAFF; cdr3_nt: TGTGCCAGCAGTGACGGGAGCGCTGAAGCTTTCTTT
v_call: TRBV27; j_call: TRBJ2-7; d_call: NA; clone_size: NA; cdr3_aa: CASSFTRGYEQYF; cdr3_nt: TGTGCCAGCAGTTTCACAAGAGGCTACGAGCAGTACTTC
v_call: TRBV28; j_call: TRBJ1-6; d_call: NA; clone_size: NA; cdr3_aa: CASSFHIGGAPLHF; cdr3_nt: TGTGCCAGCAGTTTTCATATCGGGGGAGCACCCCTCCACTTT
v_call: TRBV19; j_call: TRBJ2-7; d_call: NA; clone_size: NA; cdr3_aa: CASSTPRAGTYEQYF; cdr3_nt: TGTGCCAGTAGTACCCCCAGGGCAGGAACCTACGAGCAGTACTTC
v_call: TRBV13; j_call: TRBJ1-1; d_call: NA; clone_size: NA; cdr3_aa: CATLEGPGTEAFF; cdr3_nt: TGTGCCACCCTAGAGGGGCCGGGCACTGAAGCTTTCTTT
v_call: TRBV2; j_call: TRBJ1-1; d_call: NA; clone_size: NA; cdr3_aa: CASSEGRKNTEAFF; cdr3_nt: TGTGCCAGCAGTGAGGGACGGAAGAACACTGAAGCTTTCTTT
v_call: TRBV7-9; j_call: TRBJ1-4; d_call: NA; clone_size: NA; cdr3_aa: CASSLGPRGVNEKLFF; cdr3_nt: TGTGCCAGCAGCTTAGGACCCCGGGGGGTTAATGAAAAACTGTTTTTT
v_call: TRBV7-9; j_call: TRBJ1-5; d_call: NA; clone_size: NA; cdr3_aa: CASSPRDYNQPQHF; cdr3_nt: TGTGCCAGCAGCCCCCGCGATTACAATCAGCCCCAGCATTTT
v_call: TRBV7-6; j_call: TRBJ2-2; d_call: NA; clone_size: NA; cdr3_aa: CASSLAQYTGELFF; cdr3_nt: TGTGCCAGCAGCTTGGCACAGTACACCGGGGAGCTGTTTTTT
v_call: TRBV5-6; j_call: TRBJ2-7; d_call: NA; clone_size: NA; cdr3_aa: CASSSAGAGDEQYF; cdr3_nt: TGTGCCAGCAGCTCAGCCGGGGCCGGGGACGAGCAGTACTTC
v_call: TRBV6-1; j_call: TRBJ1-1; d_call: NA; clone_size: NA; cdr3_aa: CASEQGRTEAFF; cdr3_nt: TGTGCCTCGGAGCAGGGGAGGACTGAAGCTTTCTTT
v_call: TRBV11-2; j_call: TRBJ2-2; d_call: NA; clone_size: NA; cdr3_aa: CASSWGFTGELFF; cdr3_nt: TGTGCCAGCAGTTGGGGGTTTACCGGGGAGCTGTTTTTT
v_call: TRBV9; j_call: TRBJ2-1; d_call: TRBD2; clone_size: NA; cdr3_aa: CASSVDAGLAEYNEQFF; cdr3_nt: TGTGCCAGCAGCGTAGATGCAGGACTAGCGGAGTACAATGAGCAGTTCTTC
v_call: TRBV7-2; j_call: TRBJ1-2; d_call: NA; clone_size: NA; cdr3_aa: CASSQRDTLNYGYTF; cdr3_nt: TGTGCCAGCAGCCAAAGGGACACCTTGAACTATGGCTACACCTTC
v_call: TRBV11-2; j_call: TRBJ2-7; d_call: NA; clone_size: NA; cdr3_aa: CASSFHSGNFFSEQYF; cdr3_nt: TGTGCCAGCAGCTTCCATTCCGGTAATTTCTTCAGCGAGCAGTACTTC
v_call: TRBV19; j_call: TRBJ2-2; d_call: TRBD1; clone_size: once; cdr3_aa: CASSHKIIKTGMNTGELFF; cdr3_nt: TGTGCCAGTAGCCACAAGATTATCAAGACAGGGATGAACACCGGGGAGCTGTTTTTT
v_call: TRBV9; j_call: TRBJ1-5; d_call: NA; clone_size: few; cdr3_aa: CASSPTGGQPQHF; cdr3_nt: TGTGCCAGCAGCCCCACGGGGGGTCAGCCCCAGCATTTT
v_call: TRBV28; j_call: TRBJ1-2; d_call: NA; clone_size: few; cdr3_aa: CASSYGTSYGYTF; cdr3_nt: TGTGCCAGCAGTTACGGGACAAGCTATGGCTACACCTTC
v_call: TRBV9; j_call: TRBJ2-7; d_call: TRBD1; clone_size: NA; cdr3_aa: CASSGTGGAGVGYEQYF; cdr3_nt: TGTGCCAGCAGCGGAACAGGGGGCGCGGGAGTGGGGTACGAGCAGTACTTC
v_call: TRBV19; j_call: TRBJ1-1; d_call: NA; clone_size: NA; cdr3_aa: CASSIGTESSMNTEAFF; cdr3_nt: TGTGCCAGTAGTATAGGGACCGAATCTTCTATGAACACTGAAGCTTTCTTT
v_call: TRBV27; j_call: TRBJ2-7; d_call: TRBD1; clone_size: NA; cdr3_aa: CASSLADRVGYEQYF; cdr3_nt: TGTGCCAGCAGTTTAGCGGACAGGGTAGGGTACGAGCAGTACTTC
v_call: TRBV2; j_call: TRBJ2-7; d_call: NA; clone_size: NA; cdr3_aa: CASSEAKGPSYEQYF; cdr3_nt: TGTGCCAGCAGTGAAGCAAAAGGGCCCTCCTACGAGCAGTACTTC
v_call: TRBV19; j_call: TRBJ1-4; d_call: NA; clone_size: NA; cdr3_aa: CASTEGVHGGEKLFF; cdr3_nt: TGTGCCAGTACCGAGGGAGTCCACGGTGGTGAAAAACTGTTTTTT
v_call: TRBV28; j_call: TRBJ2-6; d_call: NA; clone_size: NA; cdr3_aa: CASSLAGSGANVLTF; cdr3_nt: TGTGCCAGCAGTTTAGCCGGGTCTGGGGCCAACGTCCTGACTTTC
v_call: TRBV4-3; j_call: TRBJ1-1; d_call: NA; clone_size: few; cdr3_aa: CASSQEWGMDTEAFF; cdr3_nt: TGCGCCAGCAGCCAAGAATGGGGAATGGACACTGAAGCTTTCTTT
v_call: TRBV10-1; j_call: TRBJ2-1; d_call: TRBD2; clone_size: NA; cdr3_aa: CASSRLRGKLAGAHNEQFF; cdr3_nt: TGCGCCAGCAGCCGGCTGAGGGGAAAACTAGCGGGAGCTCACAATGAGCAGTTCTTC
v_call: TRBV5-1; j_call: TRBJ2-3; d_call: TRBD2; clone_size: NA; cdr3_aa: CASSLDVALAGGLADTQYF; cdr3_nt: TGCGCCAGCAGCTTGGATGTTGCTCTAGCGGGAGGGCTTGCAGATACGCAGTATTTT
v_call: TRBV4-3; j_call: TRBJ1-2; d_call: TRBD1; clone_size: NA; cdr3_aa: CASSQDSQGGYGYTF; cdr3_nt: TGCGCCAGCAGCCAAGACTCCCAGGGGGGCTATGGCTACACCTTC
v_call: TRBV9; j_call: TRBJ2-3; d_call: TRBD1; clone_size: once; cdr3_aa: CASSVGGTGVDTQYF; cdr3_nt: TGTGCCAGCAGCGTAGGCGGGACAGGGGTAGATACGCAGTATTTT
v_call: TRBV27; j_call: TRBJ2-2; d_call: TRBD1; clone_size: NA; cdr3_aa: CASSLLGTGTGELFF; cdr3_nt: TGTGCCAGCAGTTTACTCGGGACAGGGACCGGGGAGCTGTTTTTT
v_call: TRBV29-1; j_call: TRBJ2-1; d_call: NA; clone_size: once; cdr3_aa: CSVDGLVYNEQFF; cdr3_nt: TGCAGCGTTGACGGTCTTGTATACAATGAGCAGTTCTTC